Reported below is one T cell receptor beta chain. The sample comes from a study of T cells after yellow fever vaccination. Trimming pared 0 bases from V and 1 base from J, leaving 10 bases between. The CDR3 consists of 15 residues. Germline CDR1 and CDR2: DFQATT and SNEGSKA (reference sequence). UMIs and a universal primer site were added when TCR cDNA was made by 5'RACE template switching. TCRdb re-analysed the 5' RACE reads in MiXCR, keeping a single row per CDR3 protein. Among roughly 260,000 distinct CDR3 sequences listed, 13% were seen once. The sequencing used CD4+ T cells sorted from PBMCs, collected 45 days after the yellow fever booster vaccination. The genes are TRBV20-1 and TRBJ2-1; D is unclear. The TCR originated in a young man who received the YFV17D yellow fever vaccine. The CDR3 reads CSARDYRKSYNEQFF. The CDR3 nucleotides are TGCAGTGCTAGAGACTACCGGAAATCCTACAATGAGCAGTTCTTC.